This T cell receptor (beta chain) is from a study of identical twins. Findings and caveats of the study: Cord blood beta clonotypes that were abundant carried fewer insertions, and memory repertoires showed no such trend.

A single record per CDR3 protein comes from TCRdb applying MiXCR to the 5' RACE reads. The table shows 1.5 million to 2 million distinct CDR3 sequences, with 25% to 35% occurring only once. The CDR3 runs 16 residues. CDR1 is DFQATT, CDR2 SNEGSKA, per germline (reference sequence). Worth noting for this clonotype: Its specificity is not known. Germline and junction disagree at one end, which may indicate a read error.

This chain joins TRBV20-1 and TRBJ1-2; 7 nucleotides align to TRBD1. Source material: cord blood. The clonotype was recovered from a newborn girl in good health. CDR3 nucleotides: TGCAGTGCTAGAGATTGGGGAGCAGGGGGTGGTTATGGCTACACCTTT. Translated, it gives CSARDWGAGGGYGYTF.